Below, one TCR beta chain is given with its context. Trimming removed 11 bases from V and 5 bases from J, with 30 bases in between. The CDR3 spans 17 residues. The germline V gene has CDR1 SEHNR and CDR2 FQNEAQ (reference sequence). The entry originates in a study of shared T cell receptors in the human thymus. The data were produced by immunoSEQ multiplex PCR, yet TCRdb's version contains in-frame clones alone and is incomplete. This table holds about 730,000 clones, approximately 85% found once. Separately, the same data were catalogued under a study of human thymus T cells. From that report: Congenital heart defects were the reason for the corrective surgery that the donors, healthy Finnish infants, were having. Resections obtained during corrective heart surgery supplied the thymus tissue. Usage of V and J genes appeared biased in thymic and blood repertoires.

The J gene is TRBJ1-1, the V gene TRBV7-9, with D tentatively TRBD1 (6 bases). The source of this sequence is a girl under two years old with a congenital heart defect. The sequenced sample was thymocytes. The CDR3 protein is CAGHEAGAHVAGTEAFF. In DNA, the CDR3 is TGTGCCGGGCACGAAGCGGGGGCCCACGTGGCGGGGACTGAAGCTTTCTTT.